The 5 T cell receptor beta chains below come from one sample, sequenced in a study of cytomegalovirus exposure and HLA in healthy donors. Primers: 60 Vbeta forward and 13 Jbeta reverse. Profiled with immunoSEQ multiplex PCR; TCRdb holds only in-frame clones, not every one. The data show about 200,000 clones, roughly 90% seen once. The sample comprised PBMCs. These receptors were taken from a woman aged 25 to 45 in good health and CMV-seronegative.

The J gene is TRBJ2-5, the V gene TRBV5-1; the D gene is possibly TRBD1 (6 bases). This CDR3 has 17 amino acids. The V end lost 2 bases, the J end lost 0 bases, and 17 bases lay between the germline ends. Germline CDR1 is SGHRS and CDR2 is YFSETQ. The CDR3 DNA follows: TGCGCCAGCAGCTTTACAGGGCCGTCGGGGAACCAAGAGACCCAGTACTTC. Its protein product is CASSFTGPSGNQETQYF.

V and J are TRBV7-6 and TRBJ2-7; 8 bases map to TRBD1. Germline V CDR1 and CDR2: SGHVS, FNYEAQ. This CDR3 is built from 14 residues. V dropped 3 bases and J dropped 5; count of bases not matched to a gene: 6. CDR3 sequence reads: CASSLGTGGNEQYF. CDR3 DNA sequence: TGTGCCAGCAGCTTGGGGACAGGAGGTAACGAGCAGTACTTC.

The chain carries TRBV6-5 and TRBJ2-7, with D maybe TRBD2 (7 bases). CDR3 length: 15 amino acids. Germline V gene sequence: CDR1 MNHEY, CDR2 SVGAGI. V lost 5 bases to trimming and J lost 2 bases, with 16 bases between them. The DNA of the CDR3 is TGTGCCAGCAGTCTCTGGGGGGGGCCTACCTACGAGCAGTACTTC. Translated, it gives CASSLWGGPTYEQYF.

CDR3 loop: CASSPGLLDGELFF. CDR3 bases: TGTGCCAGCTCACCGGGACTGCTAGACGGGGAGCTGTTTTTT. The V and J genes are TRBV18 and TRBJ2-2, with D possibly matching TRBD2 (6 bases). V shed 3 bases and J shed 7 bases, with 12 bases lying between them. CDR3 length: 14 amino acids. Germline CDR1 and CDR2: KGHSH and LQKENI.

CDR3 in amino acids: CASSSDGVSGGYTF. The CDR3 DNA reads as TGCGCCAGCAGCTCCGACGGGGTATCCGGAGGCTACACCTTC. V is TRBV5-1 and J is TRBJ1-2; D is undetermined. Germline loops: CDR1 SGHRS, CDR2 YFSETQ. Trimming took 3 bases from V and 8 from J, leaving 17 bases between them. The CDR3 totals 14 residues.